One sample yielded the 2 T cell receptor beta chains listed below, sequenced in a study of T cell repertoires in cytomegalovirus infection. Each CDR3 protein is one row after TCRdb ran MiXCR on the reads. The data contain around 450,000 distinct CDR3 sequences, approximately 32% of them seen just once; the ten biggest clones take up roughly 13%. The sequenced sample was PBMCs. These receptors were obtained from a human donor in good health (CMV status not recorded). Some clones in this sample may be carry-over from other donors' samples.

A remark on this clonotype: A much larger clone lies one base from this, so it may be a read error. The chain combines TRBV6-2 or TRBV6-3 with TRBJ2-1; D unresolved. Germline CDR1 reads MNHEY; CDR2 reads SVGEGT. The CDR3 spans 14 residues. The CDR3 coding sequence is TGTTCCAGCAGTTACTCTATCCGCGGAAATGAGCAGTTCTTC. Translating it yields CSSSYSIRGNEQFF.

The CDR3 spells CSARDPTGQPPLHF. The CDR3, as DNA: TGCAGTGCTAGAGATCCAACGGGACAGCCACCCCTCCACTTT. The chain recombines TRBV20-1 with TRBJ1-6; TRBD1 agrees at 7 bases. CDR3 length equals 14 residues. The V segment lost 0 bases and the J segment 11 bases; nucleotides outside the gene matches: 7. Germline V gene sequence: CDR1 DFQATT, CDR2 SNEGSKA (reference sequence).